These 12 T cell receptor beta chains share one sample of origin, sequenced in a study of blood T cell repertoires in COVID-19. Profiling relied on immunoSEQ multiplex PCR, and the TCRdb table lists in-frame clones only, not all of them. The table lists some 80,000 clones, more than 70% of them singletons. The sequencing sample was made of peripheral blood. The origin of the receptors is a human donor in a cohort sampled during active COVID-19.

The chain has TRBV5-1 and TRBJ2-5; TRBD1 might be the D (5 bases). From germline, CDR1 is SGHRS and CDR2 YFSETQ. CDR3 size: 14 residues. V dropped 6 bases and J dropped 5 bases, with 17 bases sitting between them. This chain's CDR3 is CASTVGHLGETQYF. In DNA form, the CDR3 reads TGCGCCAGCACCGTGGGGCACCTGGGGGAGACCCAGTACTTC. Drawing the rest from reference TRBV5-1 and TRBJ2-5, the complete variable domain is KAGVTQTPRYLIKTRGQQVTLSCSPISGHRSVSWYQQTPGQGLQFLFEYFSETQRNKGNFPGRFSGRQFSNSRSEMNVSTLELGDSALYLCASTVGHLGETQYFGPGTRLLVL.

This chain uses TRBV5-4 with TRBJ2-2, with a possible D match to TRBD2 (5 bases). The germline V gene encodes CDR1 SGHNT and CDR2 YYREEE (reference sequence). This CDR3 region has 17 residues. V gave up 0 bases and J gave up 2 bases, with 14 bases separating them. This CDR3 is CASSLGSGGPNTGELFF. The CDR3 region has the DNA TGTGCCAGCAGCTTGGGTAGTGGCGGGCCCAACACCGGGGAGCTGTTTTTT.

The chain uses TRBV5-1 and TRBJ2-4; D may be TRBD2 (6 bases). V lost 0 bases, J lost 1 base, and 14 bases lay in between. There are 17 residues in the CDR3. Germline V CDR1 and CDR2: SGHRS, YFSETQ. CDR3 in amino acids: CASSLEGGEVAKNIQYF. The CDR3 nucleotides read TGCGCCAGCAGCTTGGAGGGCGGGGAGGTGGCCAAAAACATTCAGTACTTC.

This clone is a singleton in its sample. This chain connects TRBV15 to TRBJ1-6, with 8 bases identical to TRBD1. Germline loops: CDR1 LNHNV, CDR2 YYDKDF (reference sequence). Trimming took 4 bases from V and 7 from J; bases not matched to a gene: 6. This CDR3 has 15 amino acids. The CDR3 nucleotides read TGTGCCACCAGCATCATGGACAGGGACAATTCACCCCTCCACTTT. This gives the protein CATSIMDRDNSPLHF.

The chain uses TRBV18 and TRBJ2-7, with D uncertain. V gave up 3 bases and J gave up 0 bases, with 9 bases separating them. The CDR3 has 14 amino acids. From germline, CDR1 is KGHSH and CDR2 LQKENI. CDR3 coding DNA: TGTGCCAGCTCACCTTCAGTTACCTCCTACGAGCAGTACTTC. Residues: CASSPSVTSYEQYF. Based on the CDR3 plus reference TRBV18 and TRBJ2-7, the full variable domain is NAGVMQNPRHLVRRRGQEARLRCSPMKGHSHVYWYRQLPEEGLKFMVYLQKENIIDESGMPKERFSAEFPKEGPSILRIQQVVRGDSAAYFCASSPSVTSYEQYFGPGTRLTVT.

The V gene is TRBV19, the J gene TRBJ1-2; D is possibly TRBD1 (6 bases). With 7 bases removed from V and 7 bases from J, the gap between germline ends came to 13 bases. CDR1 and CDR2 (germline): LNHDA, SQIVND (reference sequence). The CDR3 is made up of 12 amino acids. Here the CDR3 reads CASNPRGGGYTF. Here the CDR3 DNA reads TGTGCCAGTAACCCCAGGGGCGGTGGCTACACCTTC.

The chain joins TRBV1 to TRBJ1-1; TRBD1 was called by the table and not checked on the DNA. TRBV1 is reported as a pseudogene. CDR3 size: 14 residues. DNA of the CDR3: TGCACCAGCAGCCCGGACACCGAAAACACTGAAGCTTTCTTT. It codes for CTSSPDTENTEAFF.

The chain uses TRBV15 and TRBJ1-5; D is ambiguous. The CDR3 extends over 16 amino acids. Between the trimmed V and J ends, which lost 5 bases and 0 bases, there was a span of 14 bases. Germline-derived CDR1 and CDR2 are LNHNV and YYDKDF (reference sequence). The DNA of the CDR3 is TGTGCCACCAGCGCCCGGGGAGATACTAGCAATCAGCCCCAGCATTTT. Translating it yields CATSARGDTSNQPQHF.

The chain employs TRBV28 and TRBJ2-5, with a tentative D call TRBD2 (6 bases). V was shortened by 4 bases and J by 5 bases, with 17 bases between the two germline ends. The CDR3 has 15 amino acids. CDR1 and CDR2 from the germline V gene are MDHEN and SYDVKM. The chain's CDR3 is CASSSSSGAKETQYF. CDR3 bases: TGTGCCAGCAGTTCATCTTCGGGAGCAAAGGAGACCCAGTACTTC.

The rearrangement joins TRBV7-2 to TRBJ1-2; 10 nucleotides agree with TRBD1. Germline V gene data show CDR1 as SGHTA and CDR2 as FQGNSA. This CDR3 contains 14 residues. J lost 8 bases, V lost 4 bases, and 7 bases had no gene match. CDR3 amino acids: CASSSRQGAGGYTF. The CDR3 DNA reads TGTGCCAGCAGCTCCCGACAGGGGGCGGGGGGCTACACCTTC.

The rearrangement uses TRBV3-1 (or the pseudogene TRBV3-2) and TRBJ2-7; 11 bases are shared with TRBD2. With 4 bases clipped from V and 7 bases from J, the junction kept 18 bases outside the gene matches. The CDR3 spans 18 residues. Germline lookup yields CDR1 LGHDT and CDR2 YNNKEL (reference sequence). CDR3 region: CASSRKEMSLAGGWEQYF. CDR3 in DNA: TGTGCCAGCAGCCGTAAAGAGATGTCGCTAGCGGGAGGATGGGAGCAGTACTTC.

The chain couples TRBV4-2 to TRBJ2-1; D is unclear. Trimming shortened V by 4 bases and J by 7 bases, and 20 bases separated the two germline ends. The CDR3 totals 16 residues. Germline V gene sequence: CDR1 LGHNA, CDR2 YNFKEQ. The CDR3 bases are TGTGCCAGCAGCCTCTACTTTAGTGGAGAGCTGAATGAGCAGTTCTTC. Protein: CASSLYFSGELNEQFF.